The 2 T cell receptor beta chains presented below share a single source sample, sequenced in a study of T-cell memory formation after mild COVID-19. Via MiXCR, TCRdb re-called the 5' RACE reads, giving one row per CDR3 protein. The data show about half a million distinct CDR3 sequences, roughly 20% seen once. The sample was PBMCs or a T cell subset sorted from them (not recorded which). These receptors originate from an adult woman who had mild COVID-19 (a few samples of this study predate the infection). Cell type and time point are not known.

The chain links TRBV7-9 to TRBJ1-2; 9 bases match TRBD1. The length of the CDR3 is 18 residues. The trim removed 3 bases at V and 0 bases at J, leaving 11 bases unmatched. The germline gives CDR1 SEHNR, CDR2 FQNEAQ (reference sequence). This CDR3 is CASSFRGQGTGTNYGYTF. CDR3 coding DNA: TGTGCCAGCAGCTTCCGGGGGCAGGGGACAGGGACTAACTATGGCTACACCTTC.

The rearrangement links TRBV6-5 to TRBJ2-7; TRBD1 or TRBD2 may be the D gene (6 bases each). The CDR3 contains 13 residues. V was pared by 6 bases and J by 1 base, with 10 bases between. Germline-derived CDR1 and CDR2 are MNHEY and SVGAGI. CDR3: CASRRGASYEQYF. The CDR3 region has the DNA TGTGCCAGCAGGAGGGGGGCTTCCTACGAGCAGTACTTC.